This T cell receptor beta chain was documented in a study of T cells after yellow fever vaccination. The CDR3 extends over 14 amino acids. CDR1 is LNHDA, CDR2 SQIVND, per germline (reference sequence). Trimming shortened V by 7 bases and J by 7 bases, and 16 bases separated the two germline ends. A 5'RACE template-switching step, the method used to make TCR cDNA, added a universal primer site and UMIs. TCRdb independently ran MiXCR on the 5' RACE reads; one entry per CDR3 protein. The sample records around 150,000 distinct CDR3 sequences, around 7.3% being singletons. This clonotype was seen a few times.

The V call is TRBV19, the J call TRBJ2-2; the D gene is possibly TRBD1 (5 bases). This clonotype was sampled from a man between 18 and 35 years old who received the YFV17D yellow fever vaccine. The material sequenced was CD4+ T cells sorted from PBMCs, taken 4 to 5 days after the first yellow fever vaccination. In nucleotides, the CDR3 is TGTGCCAGTACCTCACAAAGGGGATTCGGGGAGCTGTTTTTT. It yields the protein CASTSQRGFGELFF.